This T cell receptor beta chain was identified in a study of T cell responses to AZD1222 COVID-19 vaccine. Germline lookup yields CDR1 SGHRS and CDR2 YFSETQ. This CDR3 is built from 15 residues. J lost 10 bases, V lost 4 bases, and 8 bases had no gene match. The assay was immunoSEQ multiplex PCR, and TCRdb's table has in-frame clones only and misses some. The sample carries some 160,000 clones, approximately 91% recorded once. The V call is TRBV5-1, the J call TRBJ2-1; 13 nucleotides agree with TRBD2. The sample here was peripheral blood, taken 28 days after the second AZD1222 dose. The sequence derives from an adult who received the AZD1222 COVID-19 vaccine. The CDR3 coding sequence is TGCGCCAGCAGCCGCACTAGCGGGGGGGCTCAGGAGCAGTTCTTC. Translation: CASSRTSGGAQEQFF.